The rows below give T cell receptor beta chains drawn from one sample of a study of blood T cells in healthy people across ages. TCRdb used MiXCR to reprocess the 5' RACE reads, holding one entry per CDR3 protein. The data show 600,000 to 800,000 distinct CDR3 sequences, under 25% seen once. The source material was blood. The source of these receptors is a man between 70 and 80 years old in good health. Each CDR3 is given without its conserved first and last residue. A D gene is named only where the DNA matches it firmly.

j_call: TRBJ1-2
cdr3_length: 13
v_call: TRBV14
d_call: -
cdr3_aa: ASSQVNTGGYGYT

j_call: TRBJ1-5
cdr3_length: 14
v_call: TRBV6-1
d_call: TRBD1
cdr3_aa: ASSEVSGQGGQPQH

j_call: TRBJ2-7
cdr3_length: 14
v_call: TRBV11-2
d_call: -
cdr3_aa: ASSGPSGLRSYEQY

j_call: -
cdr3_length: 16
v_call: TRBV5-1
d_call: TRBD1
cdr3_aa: ASSPRYPDRVDSYEQY

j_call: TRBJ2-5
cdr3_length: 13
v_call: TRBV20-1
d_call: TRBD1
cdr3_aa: SAEFPGQIQETQY

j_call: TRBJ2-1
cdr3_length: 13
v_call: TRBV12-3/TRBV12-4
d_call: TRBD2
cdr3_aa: ASSLAGAPYNEQF

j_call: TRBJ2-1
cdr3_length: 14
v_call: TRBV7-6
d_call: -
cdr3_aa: ASSFSDKGAYNEQF

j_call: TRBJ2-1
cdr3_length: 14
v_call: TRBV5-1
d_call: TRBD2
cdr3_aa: ASSPLAGGANNEQF

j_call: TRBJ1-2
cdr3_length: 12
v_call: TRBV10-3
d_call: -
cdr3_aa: AISESLQAYGYT

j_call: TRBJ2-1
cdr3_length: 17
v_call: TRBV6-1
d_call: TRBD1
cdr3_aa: ASRVGFQSTGQFYNEQF

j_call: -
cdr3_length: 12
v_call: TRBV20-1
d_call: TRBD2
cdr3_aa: SAKKRLAGDEQF

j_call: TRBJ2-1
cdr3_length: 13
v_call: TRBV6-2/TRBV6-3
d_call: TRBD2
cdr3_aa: ASTLAGISYNEQF

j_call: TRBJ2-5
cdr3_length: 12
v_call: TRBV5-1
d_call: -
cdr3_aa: ASSATIGRETQY

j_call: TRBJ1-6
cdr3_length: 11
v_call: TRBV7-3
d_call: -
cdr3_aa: ASSFRQNSPLH

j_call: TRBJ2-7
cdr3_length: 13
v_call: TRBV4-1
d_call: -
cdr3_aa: ASSQDQAPTYEQY

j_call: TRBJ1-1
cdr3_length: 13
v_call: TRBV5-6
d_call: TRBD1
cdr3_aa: ASSYYRGPNTEAF

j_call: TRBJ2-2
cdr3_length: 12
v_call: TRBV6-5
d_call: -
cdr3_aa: ASSYGRVSGELF

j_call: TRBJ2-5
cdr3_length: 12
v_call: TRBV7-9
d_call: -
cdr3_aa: ASSLSYHQETQY

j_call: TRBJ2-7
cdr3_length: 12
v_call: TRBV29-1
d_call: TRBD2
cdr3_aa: SVEGLAGDYEQY

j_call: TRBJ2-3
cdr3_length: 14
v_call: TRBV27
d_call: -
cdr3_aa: ASSRPGGLSTDTQY

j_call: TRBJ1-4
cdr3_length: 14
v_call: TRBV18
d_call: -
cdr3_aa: ASAQNQGRTNEKLF

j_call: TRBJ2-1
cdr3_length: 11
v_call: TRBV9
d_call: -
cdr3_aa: ASSVGEHNEQF

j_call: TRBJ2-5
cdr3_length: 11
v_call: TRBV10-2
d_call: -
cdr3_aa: ASSDIREETQY